This T cell receptor beta chain was identified during a study of cytomegalovirus exposure and HLA in healthy donors. The junction had 11 bases not matched to a gene; V was cut back by 4 bases and J by 5 bases. The germline V gene has CDR1 LGHNA and CDR2 YNFKEQ. This CDR3 is 17 amino acids long. General study findings and limits: The CMV antigen specificity of a few CMV-associated chains was confirmed through in vitro analysis. Immune exposure information available was restricted to CMV serostatus. Reports showed the classifier diagnosing cytomegalovirus status with high specificity and sensitivity. Among the most significant clusters, several appeared linked to common viral pathogens in a later analysis.

This clone has just a few counts. Its antigen is as yet unknown. Amplification used 60 Vbeta primers and 13 Jbeta primers. The data were produced by immunoSEQ multiplex PCR, yet TCRdb's version contains in-frame clones alone and is incomplete. The sample includes around 120,000 clones, roughly 82% of them seen just once. This clonotype was sampled from a male donor in good health and CMV-seropositive. The genes are TRBV4-2 and TRBJ2-5, with TRBD2 matching over 12 bases. The sample comprised PBMCs. This CDR3 is CASSRKLAGGPDETQYF. CDR3 in DNA: TGTGCCAGCAGCCGGAAGCTAGCGGGAGGGCCCGATGAGACCCAGTACTTC.